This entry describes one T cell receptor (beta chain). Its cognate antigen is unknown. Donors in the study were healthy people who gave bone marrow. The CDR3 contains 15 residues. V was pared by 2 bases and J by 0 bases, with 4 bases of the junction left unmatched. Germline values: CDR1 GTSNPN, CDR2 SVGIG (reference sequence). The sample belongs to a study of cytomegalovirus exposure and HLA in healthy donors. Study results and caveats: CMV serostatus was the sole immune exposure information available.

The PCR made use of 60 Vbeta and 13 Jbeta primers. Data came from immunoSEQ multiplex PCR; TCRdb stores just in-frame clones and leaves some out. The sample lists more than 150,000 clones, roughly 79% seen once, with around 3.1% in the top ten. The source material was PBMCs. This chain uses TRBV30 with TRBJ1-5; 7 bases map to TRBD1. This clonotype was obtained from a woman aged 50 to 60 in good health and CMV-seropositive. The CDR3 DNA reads TGTGCCTGGAGTAGGGGGCAGTTTAGCAATCAGCCCCAGCATTTT. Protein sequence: CAWSRGQFSNQPQHF.